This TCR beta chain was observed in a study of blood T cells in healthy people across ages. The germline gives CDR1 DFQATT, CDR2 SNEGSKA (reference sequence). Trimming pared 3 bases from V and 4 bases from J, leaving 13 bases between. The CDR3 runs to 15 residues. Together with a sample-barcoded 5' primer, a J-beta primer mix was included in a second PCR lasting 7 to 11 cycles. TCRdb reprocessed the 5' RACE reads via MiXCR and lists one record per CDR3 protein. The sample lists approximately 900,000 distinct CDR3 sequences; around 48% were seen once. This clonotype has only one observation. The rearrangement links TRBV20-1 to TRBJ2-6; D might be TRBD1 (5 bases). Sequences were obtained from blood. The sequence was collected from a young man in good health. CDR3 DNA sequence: TGCAGTGCTAGGTCGTGGGGCTCCGGGGCCAACGTCCTGACTTTC. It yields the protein CSARSWGSGANVLTF.